There are many counts of the clone carrying this TCR beta chain. The data were obtained in a study of human T cells and chemical hapten exposure. TCRdb ran MiXCR on the RACE reads and lists one entry per CDR3 protein. The sample gives approximately 77,000 distinct CDR3 sequences, 6% to 9% of which show up once; 1.5% to 1.8% is in the top ten. Noted time point: patch test 1, 2 weeks after DPC sensitization. Treatment: therapeutic diphenylcyclopropenone sensitization with weekly scalp DPC. Germline V gene lookup returns CDR1 DFQATT and CDR2 SNEGSKA (reference sequence). Between the trimmed V and J ends, which lost 6 bases and 6 bases, there was a span of 17 bases. The CDR3 runs to 13 residues.

This chain links TRBV20-1 with TRBJ1-1, with D possibly matching TRBD1 (5 bases). The sequence was collected from a woman in her twenties or thirties with alopecia areata. Some clones in this sample may be carry-over from other donors' samples. The source was whole blood, collected in connection with sensitization to the hapten diphenylcyclopropenone (DPC). CDR3 protein: CSAGAPGGSEAFF. CDR3 DNA sequence: TGCAGTGCAGGGGCTCCCGGAGGGTCTGAAGCTTTCTTT.